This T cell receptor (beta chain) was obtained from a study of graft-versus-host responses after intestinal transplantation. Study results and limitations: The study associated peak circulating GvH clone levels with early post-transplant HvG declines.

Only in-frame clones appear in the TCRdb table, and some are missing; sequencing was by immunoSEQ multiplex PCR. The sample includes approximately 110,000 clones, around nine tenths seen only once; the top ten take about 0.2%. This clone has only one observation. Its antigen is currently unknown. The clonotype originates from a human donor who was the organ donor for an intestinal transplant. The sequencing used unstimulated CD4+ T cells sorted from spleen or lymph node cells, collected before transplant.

The CDR3 is CAISGTNSPLHF. CDR3 nucleotide sequence: TGTGCCATCAGTGGGACAAATTCACCCCTCCACTTT. This chain joins TRBV10-3 and TRBJ1-6, with D perhaps TRBD1 (5 bases). This CDR3 comprises 12 residues. Trimming cost V 4 bases and J 7 bases, with 5 bases left between them. Germline-derived CDR1 and CDR2 are ENHRY and SYGVKD.